The T cell receptor (beta chain) under discussion was sequenced for a study of blood T cells in healthy people across ages. The second PCR ran about 6 to 12 cycles with a sample-barcoded 5' primer and J-beta primers. TCRdb called the 5' RACE reads again in MiXCR, with one record for every CDR3 protein. The sample holds some 900,000 distinct CDR3 sequences, around 48% seen once. This TCR derives from a man aged 25 to 40 in good health. The sequenced sample consisted of blood.

Written as DNA, the CDR3 is TGTGCCAGCCACACCGGAGGGAAGTCGTCCTACGAGCAGTACTTC. Translating gives CASHTGGKSSYEQYF. The chain carries TRBV28 and TRBJ2-7; D might be TRBD2 (6 bases). V was cut by 8 bases and J by 1 base, with 18 bases left in between. Germline V CDR1 and CDR2: MDHEN, SYDVKM. CDR3 size: 15 residues. Supplemented by reference TRBV28 and TRBJ2-7, the full variable domain reads DVKVTQSSRYLVKRTGEKVFLECVQDMDHENMFWYRQDPGLGLRLIYFSYDVKMKEKGDIPEGYSVSREKKERFSLILESASTNQTSMYLCASHTGGKSSYEQYFGPGTRLTVT.